This TCR beta chain is drawn from a study of blood T cell repertoires in COVID-19. Across the whole study: Acute and convalescent COVID-19 samples came from the United States, Italy and Spain. Sources were T cells, B-cell-depleted T cells, or PBMCs; the material itself was cDNA or gDNA.

In the original analysis: Using reference gene primer amplification, nucleated cell counts were estimated. Data came from immunoSEQ multiplex PCR; TCRdb stores just in-frame clones and leaves some out. That table supplies the V and J calls and clone size; D and trimming were determined from the DNA. The sample contains 120,000 or so clones, around 88% of which appear only once. Germline CDR1 and CDR2: SGHRS and YFSETQ. V dropped 6 bases and J dropped 2 bases, with 18 bases sitting between them. There are 15 residues in the CDR3. This clone was recorded only once. V usage is TRBV5-1 and J usage is TRBJ2-7; tentatively, D is TRBD2 (6 bases). Sequencing was carried out using peripheral blood. This TCR was sampled from an elderly man with active or convalescent COVID-19. The CDR3 sequence: CASIPSPGEPYEQYF. The DNA for the CDR3 is TGCGCCAGCATCCCGTCCCCGGGGGAGCCCTACGAGCAGTACTTC.